The clone carrying this T cell receptor beta chain was counted a few times. The entry originates in a study of regulatory T cells in long-lasting Graves disease. This sample's time point: newly diagnosed GD, antithyroid drugs for less than 3 months. PBMC RNA was the source of the TCR library. The authors drew approximately 10 milliliters of peripheral blood into EDTA tubes. V lost 3 bases and J lost 1; bases outside the gene matches: 9. The CDR3 is 16 amino acids. CDR1 is SEHNR, CDR2 FQNEAQ, per germline (reference sequence). Libraries of TCR beta came from iRepertoire HTBI primers plus Arm-PCR of CDR3 regions. Per the original data handling: Analysis of the samples identified approximately 63 TRBV and roughly 13 TRBJ segments. Each CDR3 protein is one row after TCRdb ran MiXCR on the multiplex PCR reads. TCRdb, rather than the study authors, made the V and J calls. This table holds 390,000 or so distinct CDR3 sequences, 10% to 15% found once.

This sample was also put to use in a study of T cells in Graves' hyperthyroidism and ophthalmopathy.

Sequenced material: peripheral blood mononuclear cells (PBMCs), taken at new diagnosis, from a patient treated with antithyroid drugs. This clonotype was obtained from a woman aged 18 to 35 with Graves disease. The chain links TRBV7-9 to TRBJ2-7; 7 bases are shared with TRBD1. The CDR3 DNA sequence: TGTGCCAGCAGCTTCTCCAGGGGGTCGGGGTCCTACGAGCAGTACTTC. This gives the protein CASSFSRGSGSYEQYF. Using reference TRBV7-9 and TRBJ2-7 for the parts outside the CDR3, the full variable domain is DTGVSQNPRHKITKRGQNVTFRCDPISEHNRLYWYRQTLGQGPEFLTYFQNEAQLEKSRLLSDRFSAERPKGSFSTLEIQRTEQGDSAMYLCASSFSRGSGSYEQYFGPGTRLTVT.